This record concerns one T cell receptor (beta chain) sequence. Its specificity is unknown. Germline V lookup: CDR1 KGHDR, CDR2 SFDVKD. V was trimmed by 7 bases and J by 0 bases, leaving 12 bases between them. The CDR3 sequence is 16 residues long. TCRdb passed the 5' RACE reads through MiXCR, listing each CDR3 protein once. Of around 470,000 distinct CDR3 sequences in the sample, approximately 15% were seen once. The data derive from a study of identical twins. Points from the study as a whole: Reduced insertions were recorded for abundant cord blood beta clonotypes, with no such pattern in memory repertoires.

The sample was also reused in another study, on yellow fever vaccine responses in identical twins.

This receptor was identified in a woman aged 18-29 years in good health. This chain connects TRBV24-1 to TRBJ2-6; D assignment may be TRBD1 or TRBD2 (5 bases each). The sequencing input was CD4+ T cells sorted from blood. CDR3 coding DNA: TGTGCCACCAGCCCGGGACGGTACTCTGGGGCCAACGTCCTGACTTTC. This sequence encodes CATSPGRYSGANVLTF.